Detailed here is one T cell receptor beta chain. The data stem from a study of blood T cell repertoires in COVID-19. Profiling relied on immunoSEQ multiplex PCR, and the TCRdb table lists in-frame clones only, not all of them. This sample has over 70,000 clones; approximately 80% occur once, and the top ten carry approximately 6.3%. Sequenced material: peripheral blood. This clonotype was sampled from a man aged 65 to 85 with COVID-19, enrolled during active disease.

DNA of the CDR3: TGTGCCAGCTCACCACCGGACAGGAGAAACATTCAGTACTTC. This sequence encodes CASSPPDRRNIQYF. This rearrangement joins TRBV18 to TRBJ2-4; 7 bases are shared with TRBD1. CDR1 and CDR2 from the germline V gene are KGHSH and LQKENI. J was trimmed by 6 bases and V by 0 bases; bases with no gene match: 2. The CDR3 contains 14 residues.